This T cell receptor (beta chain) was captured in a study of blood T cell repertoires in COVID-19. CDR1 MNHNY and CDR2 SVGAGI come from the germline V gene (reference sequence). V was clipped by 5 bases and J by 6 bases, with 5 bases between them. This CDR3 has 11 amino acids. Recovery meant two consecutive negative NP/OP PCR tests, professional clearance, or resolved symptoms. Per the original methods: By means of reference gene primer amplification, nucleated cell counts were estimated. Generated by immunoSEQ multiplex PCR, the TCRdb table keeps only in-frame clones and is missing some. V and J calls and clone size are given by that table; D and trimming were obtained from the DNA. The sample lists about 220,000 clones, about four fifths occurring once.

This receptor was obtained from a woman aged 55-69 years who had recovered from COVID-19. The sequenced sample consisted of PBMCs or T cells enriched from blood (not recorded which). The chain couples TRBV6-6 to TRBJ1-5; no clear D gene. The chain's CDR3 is CASSASQPQHF. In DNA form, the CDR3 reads TGTGCCAGCAGTGCGAGTCAGCCCCAGCATTTT.